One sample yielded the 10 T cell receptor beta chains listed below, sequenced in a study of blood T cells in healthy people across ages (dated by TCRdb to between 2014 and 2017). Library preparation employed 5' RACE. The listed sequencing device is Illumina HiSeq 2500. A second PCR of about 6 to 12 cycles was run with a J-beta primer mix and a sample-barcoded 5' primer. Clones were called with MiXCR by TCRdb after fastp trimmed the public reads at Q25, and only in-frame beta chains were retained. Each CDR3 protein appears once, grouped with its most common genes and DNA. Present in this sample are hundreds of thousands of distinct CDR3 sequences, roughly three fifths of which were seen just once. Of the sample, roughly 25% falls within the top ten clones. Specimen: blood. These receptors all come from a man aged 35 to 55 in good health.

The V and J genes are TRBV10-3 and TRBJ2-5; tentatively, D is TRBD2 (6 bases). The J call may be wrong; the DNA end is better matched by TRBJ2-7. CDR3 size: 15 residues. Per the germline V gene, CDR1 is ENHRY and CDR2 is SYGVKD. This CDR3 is CAISETASESYEQYF. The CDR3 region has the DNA TGTGCCATCAGTGAGACGGCTAGCGAGAGCTACGAGCAGTACTTC.

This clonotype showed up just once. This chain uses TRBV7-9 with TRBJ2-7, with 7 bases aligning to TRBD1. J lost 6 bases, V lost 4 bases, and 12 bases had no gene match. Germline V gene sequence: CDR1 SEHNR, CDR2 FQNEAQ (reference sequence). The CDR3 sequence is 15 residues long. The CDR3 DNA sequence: TGTGCCAGCAGCTCTCCAAAAGACAGGGAAGGCGAGCAGTACTTC. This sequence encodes CASSSPKDREGEQYF. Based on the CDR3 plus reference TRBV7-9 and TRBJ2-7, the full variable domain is DTGVSQNPRHKITKRGQNVTFRCDPISEHNRLYWYRQTLGQGPEFLTYFQNEAQLEKSRLLSDRFSAERPKGSFSTLEIQRTEQGDSAMYLCASSSPKDREGEQYFGPGTRLTVT.

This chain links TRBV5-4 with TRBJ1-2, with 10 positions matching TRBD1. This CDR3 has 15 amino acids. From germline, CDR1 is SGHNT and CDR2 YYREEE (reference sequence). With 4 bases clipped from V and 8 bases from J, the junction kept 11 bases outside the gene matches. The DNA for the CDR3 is TGTGCCAGCAGCCTTGCTCCGGGACAGGGGAACGGCTACACCTTC. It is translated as CASSLAPGQGNGYTF.

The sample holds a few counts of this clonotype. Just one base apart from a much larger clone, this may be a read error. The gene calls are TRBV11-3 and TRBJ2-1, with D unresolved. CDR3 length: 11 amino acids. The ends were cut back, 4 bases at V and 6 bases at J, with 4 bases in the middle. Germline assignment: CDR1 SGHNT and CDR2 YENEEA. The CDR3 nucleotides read TGTGCCAGCAGCTCCCGCAATGAGCAGTTCTTC. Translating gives CASSSRNEQFF.

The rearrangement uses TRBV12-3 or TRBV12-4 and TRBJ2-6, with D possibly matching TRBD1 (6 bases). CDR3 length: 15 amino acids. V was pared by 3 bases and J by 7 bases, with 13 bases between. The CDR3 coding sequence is TGTGCCAGCAGTTTGGTCACAGGGAGAGCCAACGTCCTGACTTTC. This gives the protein CASSLVTGRANVLTF.

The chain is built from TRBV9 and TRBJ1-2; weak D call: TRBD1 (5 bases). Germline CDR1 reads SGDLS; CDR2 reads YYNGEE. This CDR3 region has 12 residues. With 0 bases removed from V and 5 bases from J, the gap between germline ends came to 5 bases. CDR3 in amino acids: CASSVEGYGYTF. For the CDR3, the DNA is TGTGCCAGCAGCGTAGAGGGGTATGGCTACACCTTC.

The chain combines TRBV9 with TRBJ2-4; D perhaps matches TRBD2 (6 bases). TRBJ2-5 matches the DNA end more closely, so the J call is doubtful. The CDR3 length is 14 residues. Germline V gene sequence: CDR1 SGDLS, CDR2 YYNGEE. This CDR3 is CASSVELAQETQYF. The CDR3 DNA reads TGTGCCAGCAGCGTAGAACTAGCTCAAGAGACCCAGTACTTC.

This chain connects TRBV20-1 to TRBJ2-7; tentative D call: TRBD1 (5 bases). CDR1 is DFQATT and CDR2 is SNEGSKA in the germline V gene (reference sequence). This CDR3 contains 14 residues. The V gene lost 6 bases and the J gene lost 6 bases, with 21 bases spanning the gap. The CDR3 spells CSASDSAGVCEQYF. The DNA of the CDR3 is TGCAGTGCATCCGACAGCGCCGGTGTATGCGAGCAGTACTTC.

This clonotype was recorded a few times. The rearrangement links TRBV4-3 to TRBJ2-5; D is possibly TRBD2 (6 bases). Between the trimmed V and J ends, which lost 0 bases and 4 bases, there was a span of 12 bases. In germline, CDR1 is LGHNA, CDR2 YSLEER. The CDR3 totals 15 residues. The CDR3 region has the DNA TGCGCCAGCAGCCAAGATTCCGGGGGTTCAGAGACCCAGTACTTC. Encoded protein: CASSQDSGGSETQYF.

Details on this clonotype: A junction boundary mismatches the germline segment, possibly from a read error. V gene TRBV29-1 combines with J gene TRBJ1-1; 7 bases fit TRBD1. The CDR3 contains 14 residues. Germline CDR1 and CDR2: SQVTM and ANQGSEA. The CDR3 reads CSAGRATGNTEAFF. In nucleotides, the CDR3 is TGCAGCGCTGGGAGGGCGACAGGGAACACTGAGGCTTTCTTT.